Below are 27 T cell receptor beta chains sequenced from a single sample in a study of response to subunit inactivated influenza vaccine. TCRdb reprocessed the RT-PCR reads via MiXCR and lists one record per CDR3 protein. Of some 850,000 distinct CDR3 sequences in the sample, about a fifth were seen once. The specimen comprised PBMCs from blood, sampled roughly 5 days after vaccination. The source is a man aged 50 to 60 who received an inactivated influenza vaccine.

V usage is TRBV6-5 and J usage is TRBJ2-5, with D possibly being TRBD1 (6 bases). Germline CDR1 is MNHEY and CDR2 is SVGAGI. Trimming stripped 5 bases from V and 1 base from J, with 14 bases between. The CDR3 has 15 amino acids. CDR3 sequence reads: CASSHIDRPQETQYF. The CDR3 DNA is TGTGCCAGCAGTCACATAGACAGGCCCCAAGAGACCCAGTACTTC.

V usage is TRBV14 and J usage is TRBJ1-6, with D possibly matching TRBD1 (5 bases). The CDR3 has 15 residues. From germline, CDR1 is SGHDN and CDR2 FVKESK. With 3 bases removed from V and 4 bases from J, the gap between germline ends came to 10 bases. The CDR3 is CASSQGGGYNSPLHF. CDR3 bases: TGTGCCAGCAGCCAGGGGGGGGGATATAATTCACCCCTCCACTTT.

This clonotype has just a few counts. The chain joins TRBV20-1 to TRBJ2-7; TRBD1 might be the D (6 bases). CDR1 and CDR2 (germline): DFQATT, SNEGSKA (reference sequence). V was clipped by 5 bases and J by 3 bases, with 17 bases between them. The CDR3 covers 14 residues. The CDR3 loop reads CSAVTGYRGYEQYF. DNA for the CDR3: TGCAGTGCTGTTACAGGGTATAGAGGCTACGAGCAGTACTTC.

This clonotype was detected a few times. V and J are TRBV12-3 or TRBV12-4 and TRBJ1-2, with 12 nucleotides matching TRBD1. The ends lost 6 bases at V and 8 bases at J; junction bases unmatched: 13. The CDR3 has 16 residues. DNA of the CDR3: TGTGCCAGCAGCCACCCCGGGACAGGGGGCTCGGGCGGCTACACCTTC. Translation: CASSHPGTGGSGGYTF.

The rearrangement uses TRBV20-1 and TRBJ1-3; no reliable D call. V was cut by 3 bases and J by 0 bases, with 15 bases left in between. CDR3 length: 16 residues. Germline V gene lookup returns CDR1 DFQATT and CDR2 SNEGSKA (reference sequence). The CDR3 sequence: CSASPVDKTSGNTIYF. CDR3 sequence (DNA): TGCAGTGCTAGTCCTGTAGACAAAACCTCTGGAAACACCATATATTTT.

CDR3 coding DNA: TGCAGTGCTTGGGGACTAGCGGGGGGGCTGAATACGCAGTATTTT. Translating gives CSAWGLAGGLNTQYF. The J gene is TRBJ2-3, the V gene TRBV20-1; 16 bases align to TRBD2. Germline loops: CDR1 DFQATT, CDR2 SNEGSKA (reference sequence). V lost 5 bases and J lost 7; bases outside the gene matches: 6. This CDR3 has 15 residues.

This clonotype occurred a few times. This CDR3 reads CASSLAAGLDKNIQYF. CDR3 DNA sequence: TGTGCCAGCAGCTTAGCAGCGGGTCTAGACAAAAACATTCAGTACTTC. This sequence joins TRBV7-2 and TRBJ2-4; weak D call: TRBD2 (6 bases). With 0 bases removed from V and 3 bases from J, the gap between germline ends came to 12 bases. Germline-derived CDR1 and CDR2 are SGHTA and FQGNSA. The CDR3 sequence is 16 residues long.

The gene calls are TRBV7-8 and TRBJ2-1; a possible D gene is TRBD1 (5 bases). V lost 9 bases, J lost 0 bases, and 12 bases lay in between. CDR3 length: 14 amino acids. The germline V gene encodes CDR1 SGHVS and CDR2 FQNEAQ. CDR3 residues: CASQGTGSYNEQFF. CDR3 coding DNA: TGTGCCAGTCAGGGTACGGGCTCCTACAATGAGCAGTTCTTC.

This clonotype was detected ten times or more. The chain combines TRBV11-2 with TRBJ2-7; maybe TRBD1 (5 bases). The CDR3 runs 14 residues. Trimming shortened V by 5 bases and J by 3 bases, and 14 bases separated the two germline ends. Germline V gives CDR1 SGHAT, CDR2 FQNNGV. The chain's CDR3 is CASSPPGRDYEQYF. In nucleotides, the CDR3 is TGTGCCAGCAGCCCCCCGGGCAGGGACTACGAGCAGTACTTC. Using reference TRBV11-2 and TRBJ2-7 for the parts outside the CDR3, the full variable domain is EAGVAQSPRYKIIEKRQSVAFWCNPISGHATLYWYQQILGQGPKLLIQFQNNGVVDDSQLPKDRFSAERLKGVDSTLKIQPAKLEDSAVYLCASSPPGRDYEQYFGPGTRLTVT.

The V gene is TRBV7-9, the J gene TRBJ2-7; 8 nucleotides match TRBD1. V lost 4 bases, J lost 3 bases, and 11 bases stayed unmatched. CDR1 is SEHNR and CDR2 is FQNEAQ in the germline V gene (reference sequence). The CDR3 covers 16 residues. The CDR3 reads CASSSTWTGTHYEQYF. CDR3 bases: TGTGCCAGCAGCTCGACCTGGACAGGGACCCACTACGAGCAGTACTTC.

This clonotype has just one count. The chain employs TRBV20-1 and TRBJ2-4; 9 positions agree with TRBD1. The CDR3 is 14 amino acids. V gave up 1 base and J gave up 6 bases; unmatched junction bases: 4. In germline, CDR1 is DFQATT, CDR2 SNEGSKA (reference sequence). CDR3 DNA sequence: TGCAGTGCTAGAGCCGGGACAGGGAGAAACATTCAGTACTTC. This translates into CSARAGTGRNIQYF.

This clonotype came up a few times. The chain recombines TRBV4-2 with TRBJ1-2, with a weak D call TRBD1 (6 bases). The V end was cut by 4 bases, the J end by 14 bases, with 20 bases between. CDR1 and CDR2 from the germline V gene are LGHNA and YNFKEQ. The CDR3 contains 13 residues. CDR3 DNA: TGTGCCAGCAGCCGAGGGGCCAACAGGGAGGCGACCTTC. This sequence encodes CASSRGANREATF.

This CDR3 is CATSDWEYGYTF. The DNA of the CDR3 is TGTGCCACCAGTGATTGGGAGTATGGCTACACCTTC. This rearrangement joins TRBV24-1 to TRBJ1-2; D uncertain. CDR3 length: 12 amino acids. Trimming left V 2 bases short and J 5 bases short, with 5 bases between. Germline V CDR1 and CDR2: KGHDR, SFDVKD.

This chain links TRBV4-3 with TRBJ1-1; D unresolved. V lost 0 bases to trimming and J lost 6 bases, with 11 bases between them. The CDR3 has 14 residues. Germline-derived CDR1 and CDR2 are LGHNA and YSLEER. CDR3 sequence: CASSQDFPASEAFF. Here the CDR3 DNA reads TGCGCCAGCAGCCAAGATTTCCCGGCTTCTGAAGCTTTCTTT.

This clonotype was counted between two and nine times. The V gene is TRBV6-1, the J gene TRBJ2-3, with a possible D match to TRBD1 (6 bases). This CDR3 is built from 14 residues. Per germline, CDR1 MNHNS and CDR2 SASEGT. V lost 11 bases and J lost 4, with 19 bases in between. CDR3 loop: CAAHRASIPDTQYF. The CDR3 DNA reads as TGTGCCGCCCACAGGGCTAGCATTCCAGATACGCAGTATTTT.

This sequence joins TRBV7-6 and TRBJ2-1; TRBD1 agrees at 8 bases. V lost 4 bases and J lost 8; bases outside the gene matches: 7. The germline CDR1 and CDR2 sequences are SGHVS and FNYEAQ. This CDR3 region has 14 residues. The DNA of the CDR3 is TGTGCCAGCAGCTCGAGGACAGGGAGCTATGAGCAGTTCTTC. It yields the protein CASSSRTGSYEQFF.

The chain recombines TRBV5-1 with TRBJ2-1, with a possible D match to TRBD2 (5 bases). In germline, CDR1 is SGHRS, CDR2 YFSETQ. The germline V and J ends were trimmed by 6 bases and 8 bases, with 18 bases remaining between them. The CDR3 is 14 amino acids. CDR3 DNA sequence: TGCGCCAGCAAAAATTTTGTGGGGAGCGATGAGCAGTTCTTC. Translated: CASKNFVGSDEQFF.

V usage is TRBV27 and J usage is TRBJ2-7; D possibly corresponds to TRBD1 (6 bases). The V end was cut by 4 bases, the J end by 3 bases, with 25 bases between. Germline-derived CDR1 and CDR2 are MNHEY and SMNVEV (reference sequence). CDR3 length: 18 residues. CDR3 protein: CASSSFSLDRPARYEQYF. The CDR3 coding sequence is TGTGCCAGCAGTTCCTTCTCTCTTGACAGGCCCGCTCGCTACGAGCAGTACTTC.

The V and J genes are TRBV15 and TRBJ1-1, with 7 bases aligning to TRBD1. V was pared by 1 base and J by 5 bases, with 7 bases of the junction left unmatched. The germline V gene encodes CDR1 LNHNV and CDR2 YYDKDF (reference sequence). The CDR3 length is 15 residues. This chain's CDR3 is CATSRGDRAGTEAFF. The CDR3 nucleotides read TGTGCCACCAGCAGAGGTGACAGGGCAGGAACTGAAGCTTTCTTT.

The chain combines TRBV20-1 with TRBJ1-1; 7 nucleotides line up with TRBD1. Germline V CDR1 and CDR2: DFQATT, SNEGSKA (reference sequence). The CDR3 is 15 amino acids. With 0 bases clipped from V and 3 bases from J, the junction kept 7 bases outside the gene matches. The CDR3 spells CSARDQAGGDTEAFF. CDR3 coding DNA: TGCAGTGCTAGAGATCAGGCAGGGGGGGACACTGAAGCTTTCTTT.

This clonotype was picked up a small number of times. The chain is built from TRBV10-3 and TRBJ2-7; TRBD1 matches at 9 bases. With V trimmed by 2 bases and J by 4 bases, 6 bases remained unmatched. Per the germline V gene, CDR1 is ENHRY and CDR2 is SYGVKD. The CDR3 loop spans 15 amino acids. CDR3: CAISEHRDRAYEQYF. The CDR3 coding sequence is TGTGCCATCAGTGAGCACCGGGACAGGGCTTACGAGCAGTACTTC.

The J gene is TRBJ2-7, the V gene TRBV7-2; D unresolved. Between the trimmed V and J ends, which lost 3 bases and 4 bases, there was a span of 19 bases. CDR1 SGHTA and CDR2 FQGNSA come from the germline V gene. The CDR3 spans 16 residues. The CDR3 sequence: CASSFSPLGRRYEQYF. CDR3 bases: TGTGCCAGCAGCTTCTCGCCGTTGGGCAGGAGATACGAGCAGTACTTC.

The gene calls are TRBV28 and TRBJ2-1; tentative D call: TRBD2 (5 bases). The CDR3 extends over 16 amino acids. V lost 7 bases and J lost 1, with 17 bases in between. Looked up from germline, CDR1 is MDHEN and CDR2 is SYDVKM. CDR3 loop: CASTPSEGRSYNEQFF. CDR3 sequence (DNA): TGTGCCAGCACCCCCTCTGAGGGTCGGTCCTACAATGAGCAGTTCTTC.

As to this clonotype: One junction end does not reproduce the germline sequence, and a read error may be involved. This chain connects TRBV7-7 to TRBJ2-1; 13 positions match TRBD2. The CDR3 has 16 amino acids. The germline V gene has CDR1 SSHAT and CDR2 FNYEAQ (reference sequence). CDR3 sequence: CASSAWTSGGSDEQFF. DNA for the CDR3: TGTGCTAGCAGCGCTTGGACTAGCGGGGGCAGTGATGAGCAGTTCTTC.

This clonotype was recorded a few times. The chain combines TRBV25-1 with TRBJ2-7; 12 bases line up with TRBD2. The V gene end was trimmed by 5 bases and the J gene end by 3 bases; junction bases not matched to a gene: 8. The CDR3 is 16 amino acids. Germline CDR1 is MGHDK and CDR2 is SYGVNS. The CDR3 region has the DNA TGTGCCAGCAGTTCCTCGACTAGCGGGAGTGTCTACGAGCAGTACTTC. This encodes CASSSSTSGSVYEQYF.

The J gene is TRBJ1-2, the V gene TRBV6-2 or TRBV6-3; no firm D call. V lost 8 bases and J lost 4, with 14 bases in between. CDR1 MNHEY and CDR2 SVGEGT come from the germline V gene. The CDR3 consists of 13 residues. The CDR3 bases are TGTGCCAGCGGAACAAAGGGTCCCTATGGCTACACCTTC. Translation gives CASGTKGPYGYTF.

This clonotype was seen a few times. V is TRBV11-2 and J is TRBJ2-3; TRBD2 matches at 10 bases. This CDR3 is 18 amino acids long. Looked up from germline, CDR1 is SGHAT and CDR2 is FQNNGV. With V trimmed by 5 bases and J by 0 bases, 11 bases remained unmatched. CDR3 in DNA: TGTGCCAGCAGCCCACGCCCTAGCGGGGGCCTGAGCACAGATACGCAGTATTTT. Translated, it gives CASSPRPSGGLSTDTQYF.